The 11 T cell receptor beta chains presented below share a single source sample, sequenced in a study of regulatory T cells in long-lasting Graves disease. Building of the TCR beta libraries involved iRepertoire HTBI primers and Arm-PCR of CDR3 regions. TCRdb itself ran the multiplex PCR reads through MiXCR, one entry per CDR3 protein. This table holds about 310,000 distinct CDR3 sequences, around 21% found once. The time point: persistent/refractory GD, antithyroid drugs over 5 years with positive TRAb. PBMC-derived RNA was used for the TCR library. This material consisted of peripheral blood mononuclear cells (PBMCs), taken when the disease was refractory, from a patient treated with antithyroid drugs. The source is a female donor with Graves disease.

This clonotype was recorded many times. V and J are TRBV20-1 and TRBJ1-4, with 7 positions matching TRBD1. This CDR3 is 13 amino acids long. Germline V gene sequence: CDR1 DFQATT, CDR2 SNEGSKA (reference sequence). V lost 6 bases to trimming and J lost 3 bases; unmatched junction nucleotides: 4. CDR3 DNA sequence: TGCAGTGCCTCACAGGGGTCTAATGAAAAACTGTTTTTT. It encodes CSASQGSNEKLFF.

This rearrangement joins TRBV27 to TRBJ2-5; 7 nucleotides agree with TRBD1. The DNA end favors TRBJ2-7, so the J call may be wrong. The CDR3 has 14 residues. The V gene's germline CDR1 is MNHEY and CDR2 SMNVEV (reference sequence). CDR3 protein: CASSFRGQVREQYF. The DNA of the CDR3 is TGTGCCAGCAGTTTCCGCGGACAGGTCCGCGAGCAGTACTTC.

This clonotype came up many times. The chain couples TRBV2 to TRBJ1-2, with D hard to call. The CDR3 consists of 14 residues. Looked up from germline, CDR1 is SNHLY and CDR2 is FYNNEI. Trimming removed 2 bases from V and 2 bases from J, with 9 bases in between. The CDR3 DNA sequence: TGTGCCAGCAGTGAATCAACCACGAACTATGGCTACACCTTC. Translation: CASSESTTNYGYTF. The entire variable domain, with the rest obtained from reference TRBV2 and TRBJ1-2, is as follows: EPEVTQTPSHQVTQMGQEVILRCVPISNHLYFYWYRQILGQKVEFLVSFYNNEISEKSEIFDDQFSVERPDGSNFTLKIRSTKLEDSAMYFCASSESTTNYGYTFGSGTRLTVV.

This clonotype appeared many times. This rearrangement joins TRBV2 to TRBJ1-2; 11 bases agree with TRBD1. This CDR3 is 18 amino acids long. The germline V gene has CDR1 SNHLY and CDR2 FYNNEI. V lost 3 bases and J lost 2; bases outside the gene matches: 11. The CDR3 loop is CASSDGDRGLMANYGYTF. In DNA form, the CDR3 reads TGTGCCAGCAGTGACGGGGACAGGGGGTTGATGGCCAACTATGGCTACACCTTC.

This clonotype has a handful of counts. The chain recombines TRBV20-1 with TRBJ2-3; 9 nucleotides align to TRBD2. This CDR3 comprises 15 residues. Germline-derived CDR1 and CDR2 are DFQATT and SNEGSKA (reference sequence). Trimming cost V 5 bases and J 0 bases; bases outside gene matches: 6. CDR3 sequence: CSARRLAESTDTQYF. CDR3 in DNA: TGCAGTGCTCGGAGACTAGCGGAGAGCACAGATACGCAGTATTTT.

The chain is built from TRBV14 and TRBJ2-7, with TRBD2 matching over 8 bases. The ends lost 2 bases at V and 3 bases at J; junction bases unmatched: 6. The CDR3 is made up of 15 amino acids. The germline V gene encodes CDR1 SGHDN and CDR2 FVKESK. The CDR3 DNA reads TGTGCCAGCAGCCAAATCCAAGCGGGGGTCTACGAGCAGTACTTC. It is translated as CASSQIQAGVYEQYF.

This clonotype has more than one count but fewer than ten. This sequence joins TRBV30 and TRBJ2-1, with a possible D match to TRBD2 (5 bases). Germline V gives CDR1 GTSNPN, CDR2 SVGIG (reference sequence). Trimming stripped 2 bases from V and 8 bases from J, with 19 bases between. The CDR3 consists of 15 residues. The CDR3 region has the DNA TGTGCCTGGAGTCTAGCTATCCCAAGCGGCGATGAGCAGTTCTTC. Amino acid sequence: CAWSLAIPSGDEQFF.

In its sample, this clonotype was seen many times. This chain links TRBV7-6 with TRBJ2-7; D may be TRBD2 (6 bases). The CDR3 consists of 14 residues. Trimming removed 1 base from V and 4 bases from J, with 11 bases in between. The germline CDR1 and CDR2 sequences are SGHVS and FNYEAQ. CDR3 DNA sequence: TGTGCCAGCAGCTTAGGCCCGGGGGAGTACGAGCAGTACTTC. Protein: CASSLGPGEYEQYF.

This clonotype has more than one count but fewer than ten. The rearrangement uses TRBV28 and TRBJ2-7; possible D gene TRBD1, 6 bases. V shed 8 bases and J shed 0 bases, with 14 bases lying between them. The CDR3 covers 14 residues. CDR1 and CDR2 from the germline V gene are MDHEN and SYDVKM. The CDR3 loop is CASGGTGSSYEQYF. The CDR3 DNA follows: TGTGCCAGCGGGGGAACAGGGAGCTCCTACGAGCAGTACTTC. The full variable domain, completed using reference TRBV28 and TRBJ2-7, is DVKVTQSSRYLVKRTGEKVFLECVQDMDHENMFWYRQDPGLGLRLIYFSYDVKMKEKGDIPEGYSVSREKKERFSLILESASTNQTSMYLCASGGTGSSYEQYFGPGTRLTVT.

This clonotype has only a few counts. CDR3 sequence: CASSWDFRGYNGELFF. In DNA, the CDR3 is TGCGCCAGCAGCTGGGACTTTCGGGGGTACAACGGGGAGCTGTTTTTT. This chain uses TRBV5-1 with TRBJ2-2; a weak D match, TRBD2 (6 bases). The CDR3 has 16 residues. Trimming cost V 3 bases and J 7 bases, with 19 bases left between them. Germline CDR1 SGHRS, CDR2 YFSETQ.

The sample holds many counts of this clonotype. This rearrangement joins TRBV19 to TRBJ1-1; 7 positions agree with TRBD1. The V gene's germline CDR1 is LNHDA and CDR2 SQIVND (reference sequence). CDR3 size: 15 residues. After removal of 3 bases from V and 8 bases from J, the junction contained 12 bases not matched to a gene. In DNA, the CDR3 is TGTGCCAGTAGTATGTACTCCGGGACAGACAACGAAGCTTTCTTT. Residues: CASSMYSGTDNEAFF.